This T cell receptor beta chain was documented in a study of CD8+ T cells in alopecia areata. Study background: Oral tofacitinib (5 to 10 mg twice daily) was administered to treated patients. The share of scalp area affected provided the severity score for treated patients. Overall study results and limits: Throughout tofacitinib, many expanded lesional clones continued to persist in scalp and blood. Both scalp clonality and the expanded CD8+ clones among the top 100 showed a significant decrease with tofacitinib.

cDNA serving as the sequencing template came from extracted, reverse transcribed RNA. TCRdb's copy holds only in-frame clones and misses some; the assay was immunoSEQ multiplex PCR. The sample comprises 90,000 to 150,000 clones, approximately 52% of which are singletons, and 25% to 30% rests with the top ten. Treatment indicated: oral pan-JAK inhibitor, 5-10 mg twice daily. The germline V gene encodes CDR1 LNHDA and CDR2 SQIVND (reference sequence). The CDR3 is 11 residues long. V lost 5 bases to trimming and J lost 12 bases, with 11 bases between them. The sample holds a few counts of this clone. Its antigen is unidentified.

This TCR was sampled from a human donor with alopecia areata. The chain has TRBV19 and TRBJ1-5, with TRBD1 as a possible D gene (5 bases). The source material was CD8+ T cells sorted from blood, sampled at week 4, from a patient treated with tofacitinib. The CDR3 loop reads CASSFSGDQHF. The CDR3 coding sequence is TGTGCCAGTAGTTTTTCGGGGGACCAGCATTTT.